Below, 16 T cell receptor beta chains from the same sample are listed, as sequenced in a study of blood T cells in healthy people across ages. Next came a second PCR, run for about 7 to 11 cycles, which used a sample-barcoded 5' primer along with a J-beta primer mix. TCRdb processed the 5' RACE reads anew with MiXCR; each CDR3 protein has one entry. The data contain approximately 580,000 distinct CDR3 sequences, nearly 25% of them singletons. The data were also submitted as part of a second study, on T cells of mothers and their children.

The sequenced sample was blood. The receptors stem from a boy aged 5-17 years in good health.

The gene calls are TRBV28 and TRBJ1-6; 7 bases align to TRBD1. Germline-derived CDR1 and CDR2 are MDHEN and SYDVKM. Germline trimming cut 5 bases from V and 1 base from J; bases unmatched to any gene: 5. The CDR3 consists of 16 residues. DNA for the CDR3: TGTGCCAGCAGTGTCGACAGGGATTCCTATAATTCACCCCTCCACTTT. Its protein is CASSVDRDSYNSPLHF.

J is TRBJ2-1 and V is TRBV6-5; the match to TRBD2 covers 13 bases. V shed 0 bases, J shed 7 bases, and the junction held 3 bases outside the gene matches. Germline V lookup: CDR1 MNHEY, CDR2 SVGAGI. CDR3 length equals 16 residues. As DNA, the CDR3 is TGTGCCAGCAGTTACTCAACTAGCGGGAGGGTTAATGAGCAGTTCTTC. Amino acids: CASSYSTSGRVNEQFF.

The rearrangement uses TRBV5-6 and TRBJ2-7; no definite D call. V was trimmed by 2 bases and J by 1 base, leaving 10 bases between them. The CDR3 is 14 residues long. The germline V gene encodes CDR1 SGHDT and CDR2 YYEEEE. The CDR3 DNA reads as TGTGCCAGCAGCTTAATGTCAGGTTCCTACGAGCAGTACTTC. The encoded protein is CASSLMSGSYEQYF.

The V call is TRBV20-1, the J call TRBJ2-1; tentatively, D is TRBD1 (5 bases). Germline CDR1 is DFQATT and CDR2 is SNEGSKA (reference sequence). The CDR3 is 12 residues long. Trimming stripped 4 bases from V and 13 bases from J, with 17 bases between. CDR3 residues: CSAMPLDINQFF. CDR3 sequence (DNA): TGCAGTGCTATGCCGCTGGACATTAATCAGTTCTTC.

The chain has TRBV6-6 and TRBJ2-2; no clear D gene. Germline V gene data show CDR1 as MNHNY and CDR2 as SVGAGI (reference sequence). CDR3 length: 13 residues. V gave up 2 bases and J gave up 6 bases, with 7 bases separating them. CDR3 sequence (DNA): TGTGCCAGCAGTTACCCGGACCCCGGGGAGCTGTTTTTT. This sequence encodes CASSYPDPGELFF.

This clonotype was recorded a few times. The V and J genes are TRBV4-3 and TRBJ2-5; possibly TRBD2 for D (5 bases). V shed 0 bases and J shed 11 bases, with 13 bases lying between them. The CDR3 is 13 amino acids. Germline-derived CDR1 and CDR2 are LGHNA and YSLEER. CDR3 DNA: TGCGCCAGCAGCCAAGACGACGGGGTTGAGCAGTACTTC. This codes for CASSQDDGVEQYF.

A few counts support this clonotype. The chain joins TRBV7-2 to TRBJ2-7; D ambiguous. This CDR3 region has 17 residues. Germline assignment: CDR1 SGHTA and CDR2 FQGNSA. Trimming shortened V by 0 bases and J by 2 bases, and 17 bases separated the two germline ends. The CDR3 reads CASSLARRPRSPYEQYF. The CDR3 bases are TGTGCCAGCAGCTTAGCGCGTCGCCCCAGGTCCCCCTACGAGCAGTACTTC.

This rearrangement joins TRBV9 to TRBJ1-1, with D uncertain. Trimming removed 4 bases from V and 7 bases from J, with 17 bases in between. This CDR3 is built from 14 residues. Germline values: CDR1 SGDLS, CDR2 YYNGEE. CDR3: CASSLSWGLGEAFF. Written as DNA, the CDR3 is TGTGCCAGCAGCCTAAGTTGGGGTCTGGGTGAAGCTTTCTTT.

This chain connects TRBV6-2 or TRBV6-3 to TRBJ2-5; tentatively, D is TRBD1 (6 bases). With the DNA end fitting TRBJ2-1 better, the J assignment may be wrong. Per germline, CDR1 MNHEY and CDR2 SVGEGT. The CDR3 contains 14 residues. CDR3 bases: TGTGCCAGCAGCCGCGACAGGTACTACAATGAGCAGTTCTTC. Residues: CASSRDRYYNEQFF.

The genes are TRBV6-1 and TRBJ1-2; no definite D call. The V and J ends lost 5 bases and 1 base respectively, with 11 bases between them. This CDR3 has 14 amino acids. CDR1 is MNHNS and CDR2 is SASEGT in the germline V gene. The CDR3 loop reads CASSSRTSNYGYTF. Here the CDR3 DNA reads TGTGCCAGCAGTTCGAGGACGAGTAACTATGGCTACACCTTC.

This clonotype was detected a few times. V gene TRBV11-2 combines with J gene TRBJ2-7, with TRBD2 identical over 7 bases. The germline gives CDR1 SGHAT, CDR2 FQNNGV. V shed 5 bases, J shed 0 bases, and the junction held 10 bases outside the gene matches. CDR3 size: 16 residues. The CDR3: CASSGNLPSGSYEQYF. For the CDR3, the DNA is TGTGCCAGCAGCGGAAATCTACCTAGCGGCTCCTACGAGCAGTACTTC.

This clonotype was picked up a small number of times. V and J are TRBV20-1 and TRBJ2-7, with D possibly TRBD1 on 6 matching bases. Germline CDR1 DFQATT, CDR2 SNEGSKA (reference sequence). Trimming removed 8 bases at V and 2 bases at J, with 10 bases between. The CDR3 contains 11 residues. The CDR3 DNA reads TGCAGTACGGACAGTACCTACGAGCAGTACTTC. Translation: CSTDSTYEQYF.

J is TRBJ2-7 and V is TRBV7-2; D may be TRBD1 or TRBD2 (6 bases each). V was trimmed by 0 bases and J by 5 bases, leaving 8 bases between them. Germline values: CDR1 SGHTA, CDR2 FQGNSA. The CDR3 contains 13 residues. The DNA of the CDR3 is TGTGCCAGCAGCTTAGCGGGGGGCCACGAGCAGTACTTC. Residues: CASSLAGGHEQYF. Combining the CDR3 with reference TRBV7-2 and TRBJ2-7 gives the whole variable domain GAGVSQSPSNKVTEKGKDVELRCDPISGHTALYWYRQSLGQGLEFLIYFQGNSAPDKSGLPSDRFSAERTGGSVSTLTIQRTQQEDSAVYLCASSLAGGHEQYFGPGTRLTVT.

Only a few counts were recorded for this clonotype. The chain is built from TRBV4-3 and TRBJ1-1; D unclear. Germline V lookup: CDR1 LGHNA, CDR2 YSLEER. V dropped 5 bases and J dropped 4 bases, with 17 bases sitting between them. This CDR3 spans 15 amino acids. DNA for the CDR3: TGCGCCAGCAGCTCCGACGCCAACATGAGCACTGAAGCTTTCTTT. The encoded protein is CASSSDANMSTEAFF.

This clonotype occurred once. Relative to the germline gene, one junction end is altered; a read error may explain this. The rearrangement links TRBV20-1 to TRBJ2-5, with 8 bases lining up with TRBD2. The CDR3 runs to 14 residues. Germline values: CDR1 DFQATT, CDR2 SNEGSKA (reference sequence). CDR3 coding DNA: TGCGGTGCTTCCGCAGGTAGCGGGAAAGAGACCCAGTACTTC. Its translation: CGASAGSGKETQYF.

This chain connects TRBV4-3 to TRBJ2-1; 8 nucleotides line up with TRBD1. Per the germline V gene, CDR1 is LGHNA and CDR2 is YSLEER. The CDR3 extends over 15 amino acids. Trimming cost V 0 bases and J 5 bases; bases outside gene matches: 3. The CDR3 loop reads CASSQETGANNEQFF. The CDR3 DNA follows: TGCGCCAGCAGCCAAGAGACAGGGGCCAACAATGAGCAGTTCTTC.